This entry is about one TCR beta chain. No antigen is known for it. The data were obtained in a study of T-cell reconstitution after alpha-beta-depleted transplantation in children. Overall study findings and caveats: Surviving recipient T cells and thymic progenitors underlay high day-60 TCRbeta diversity in some patients. In patients about two months after transplant, alpha-beta T cells reportedly arose from several hundred expanded graft clones. Newly made T cells mostly supplied T-cell counts and diversity one year after transplant.

Preparing the TCRbeta library involved the use of unique molecular identifiers. TCRdb redid the calling of the PCR reads with MiXCR, one entry per CDR3 protein. The sample includes 700,000 to 850,000 distinct CDR3 sequences, 15% to 20% of them seen just once. The CDR3 loop spans 14 amino acids. The germline V and J ends were trimmed by 6 bases and 2 bases, with 13 bases remaining between them. The source material was PBMCs, mostly from graft donor cells, sampled 360 days after TCRalphabeta/CD19-depleted stem cell transplant. This TCR derives from a male patient aged 10-17 years who had a stem cell transplant for acute lymphoblastic leukemia, so the T cells may come from the graft donor. V is TRBV12-3 or TRBV12-4 and J is TRBJ2-5; a possible D gene is TRBD1 (6 bases). The CDR3 nucleotides read TGTGCCAGCAGGATCGAGGGACAACAAGAGACCCAGTACTTC. Translated: CASRIEGQQETQYF.